The 13 T cell receptor beta chains given below trace back to one sample, sequenced in a study of blood T cell repertoires in COVID-19. Clones were read by immunoSEQ multiplex PCR, and TCRdb kept only the in-frame ones, dropping some. Altogether 75,000 to 95,000 clones are present, approximately 90% being singletons, with the ten largest covering approximately 5.9%. Sequenced sample: peripheral blood. These receptors came from a man in his fifties or sixties with acute or convalescent COVID-19.

The genes are TRBV2 and TRBJ2-3; D might be TRBD2 (5 bases). Germline V CDR1 and CDR2: SNHLY, FYNNEI. Trimming stripped 7 bases from V and 5 bases from J, with 13 bases between. The CDR3 spans 13 residues. DNA of the CDR3: TGTGCCAGCACCCGAAGGACTCGAGATACGCAGTATTTT. It translates to CASTRRTRDTQYF.

The chain uses TRBV5-1 and TRBJ2-3; TRBD1 matches at 11 bases. The CDR3 covers 17 residues. The junction had 10 bases not matched to a gene; V was cut back by 2 bases and J by 5 bases. Germline V gene lookup returns CDR1 SGHRS and CDR2 YFSETQ. CDR3 DNA: TGCGCCAGCAGCTTCCCGGGACAGGGGGTCGCTGGAGATACGCAGTATTTT. The encoded protein is CASSFPGQGVAGDTQYF.

This chain links TRBV20-1 with TRBJ1-1; D may be TRBD1 (6 bases). V was clipped by 6 bases and J by 7 bases, with 12 bases between them. CDR1 is DFQATT, CDR2 SNEGSKA, per germline (reference sequence). CDR3 length equals 11 residues. Here the CDR3 reads CSAAGQSEAFF. CDR3 bases: TGCAGTGCCGCAGGACAGAGTGAAGCTTTCTTT.

There are a few counts of this clone. The CDR3 DNA reads as TGTGCCAGCAGCCCCAGGACAGGGCCTCAGCCCCAGCATTTT. Its protein is CASSPRTGPQPQHF. The chain carries TRBV7-2 and TRBJ1-5; 8 bases match TRBD1. The CDR3 sequence is 14 residues long. The trim removed 5 bases at V and 6 bases at J, leaving 6 bases unmatched. Germline CDR1 SGHTA, CDR2 FQGNSA.

J is TRBJ1-1 and V is TRBV3-1 (or the pseudogene TRBV3-2); tentative D call: TRBD1 (5 bases). Germline values: CDR1 LGHDT, CDR2 YNNKEL (reference sequence). CDR3 length: 13 amino acids. Trimming pared 4 bases from V and 4 bases from J, leaving 10 bases between. In nucleotides, the CDR3 is TGTGCCAGCAGCCCTATGGGGGGCACTGAAGCTTTCTTT. This translates into CASSPMGGTEAFF.

The chain employs TRBV5-1 and TRBJ1-1; no clear D. The germline V gene encodes CDR1 SGHRS and CDR2 YFSETQ. The V end lost 0 bases, the J end lost 0 bases, and 9 bases lay between the germline ends. This CDR3 is built from 15 residues. In DNA, the CDR3 is TGCGCCAGCAGCTTGGTGGCAGGCATGAACACTGAAGCTTTCTTT. It specifies CASSLVAGMNTEAFF.

CDR3 protein: CATEELQGFPEAFF. Written as DNA, the CDR3 is TGTGCCACTGAGGAACTACAGGGATTCCCTGAAGCTTTCTTT. The rearrangement links TRBV6-5 to TRBJ1-1; tentatively, D is TRBD1 (6 bases). Trimming took off 10 bases at V and 6 bases at J, with 21 bases between the two ends. The CDR3 extends over 14 amino acids. The germline V gene encodes CDR1 MNHEY and CDR2 SVGAGI.

The chain is built from TRBV11-2 and TRBJ2-3, with 7 bases fitting TRBD2. The CDR3 is 17 amino acids. Germline lookup yields CDR1 SGHAT and CDR2 FQNNGV. V was pared by 2 bases and J by 1 base, with 9 bases of the junction left unmatched. CDR3 bases: TGTGCCAGCAGCTTAAGGTCGAGCGGGGAGGGCACAGATACGCAGTATTTT. This translates into CASSLRSSGEGTDTQYF.

In DNA, the CDR3 is TGTGCCAGCTCACCAAGAGGGAACGGTGGCTACACCTTC. This encodes CASSPRGNGGYTF. V is TRBV18 and J is TRBJ1-2; D unclear. CDR1 is KGHSH and CDR2 is LQKENI in the germline V gene. V was pared by 2 bases and J by 7 bases, with 11 bases between. There are 13 residues in the CDR3.

This chain connects TRBV27 to TRBJ2-1, with D tentatively TRBD2 (9 bases). Trimming shortened V by 5 bases and J by 4 bases, and 30 bases separated the two germline ends. The CDR3 runs to 20 residues. The germline V gene has CDR1 MNHEY and CDR2 SMNVEV (reference sequence). The CDR3 is CASSIYTTGGAGGLYNEQFF. The CDR3 region has the DNA TGTGCCAGCAGTATCTACACCACAGGGGGAGCGGGGGGTCTGTACAATGAGCAGTTCTTC.

The genes are TRBV7-8 and TRBJ1-2, with TRBD1 as a possible D gene (6 bases). CDR3 length equals 16 residues. Germline CDR1 SGHVS, CDR2 FQNEAQ. Trimming took 4 bases from V and 0 from J, leaving 15 bases between them. For the CDR3, the DNA is TGTGCCAGCAGCTCCTCGACAGGACAGACTAACTATGGCTACACCTTC. This sequence encodes CASSSSTGQTNYGYTF.

This sequence joins TRBV27 and TRBJ1-2; D is possibly TRBD1 (6 bases). The CDR3 is 16 residues long. Trimming took 6 bases from V and 6 from J, leaving 23 bases between them. Germline V gives CDR1 MNHEY, CDR2 SMNVEV (reference sequence). The chain's CDR3 is CASSSLSTGVVNGYTF. CDR3 bases: TGTGCCAGCAGCTCCCTCTCGACAGGTGTAGTAAATGGCTACACCTTC.

This clone was observed a single time. The rearrangement uses TRBV10-2 and TRBJ2-2, with 7 positions matching TRBD1. This CDR3 contains 13 residues. The germline V gene encodes CDR1 WSHSY and CDR2 SAAADI. V shed 5 bases, J shed 6 bases, and the junction held 3 bases outside the gene matches. This chain's CDR3 is CASSFTGAGELFF. The DNA of the CDR3 is TGCGCCAGCAGTTTCACAGGGGCCGGGGAGCTGTTTTTT.